This entry lists 18 T cell receptor beta chains sequenced from one sample in a study of identical twins. TCRdb processed the 5' RACE reads anew with MiXCR; each CDR3 protein has one entry. The table lists fewer than 900,000 distinct CDR3 sequences, 15% to 20% of them singletons. This same sample was also part of a study on T cells expressing NK-cell markers.

The sample consisted of PBMCs. The receptor source for this set is a young woman in good health.

The rearrangement uses TRBV12-3 or TRBV12-4 and TRBJ1-2, with D perhaps TRBD1 (5 bases). The CDR3 runs 13 residues. V was pared by 0 bases and J by 6 bases, with 8 bases between. CDR3 DNA: TGTGCCAGCAGTTTAGCAGGGGTGGATGGCTACACCTTC. It yields the protein CASSLAGVDGYTF.

This clonotype was counted ten times or more. V and J are TRBV3-1 and TRBJ2-7; 8 bases agree with TRBD2. Germline V gene sequence: CDR1 LGHDT, CDR2 YNNKEL (reference sequence). This CDR3 contains 14 residues. V lost 3 bases to trimming and J lost 7 bases; unmatched junction nucleotides: 8. The CDR3 bases are TGTGCCAGCAGCCAGAGCCCTAAGCGGGAGGAGCAGTACTTC. Translating gives CASSQSPKREEQYF.

CDR3 region: CSARVRDIDSYEQYF. As DNA, the CDR3 is TGCAGTGCTAGAGTGAGGGACATCGACTCCTACGAGCAGTACTTC. J is TRBJ2-7 and V is TRBV20-1; tentatively, D is TRBD1 (6 bases). Germline CDR1 and CDR2: DFQATT and SNEGSKA (reference sequence). This CDR3 region has 15 residues. V lost 1 base to trimming and J lost 0 bases, with 13 bases between them.

This clonotype was detected only once. This sequence joins TRBV20-1 and TRBJ2-1; D may be TRBD1 (6 bases). Germline CDR1 is DFQATT and CDR2 is SNEGSKA (reference sequence). This CDR3 spans 12 amino acids. As DNA, the CDR3 is TGCAGCCGCCTGGACAGTCACAATGAGCAGTTCTTC. It specifies CSRLDSHNEQFF.

V and J are TRBV27 and TRBJ2-7, with 8 bases aligning to TRBD1. Per germline, CDR1 MNHEY and CDR2 SMNVEV (reference sequence). The CDR3 extends over 13 amino acids. Trimming cost V 10 bases and J 3 bases; bases outside gene matches: 8. The CDR3 is CATSLGQGYEQYF. For the CDR3, the DNA is TGTGCCACCTCCCTCGGACAGGGCTACGAGCAGTACTTC.

This clonotype came up a few times. This chain links TRBV20-1 with TRBJ1-4; no firm D call. The germline V and J ends were trimmed by 2 bases and 6 bases, with 13 bases remaining between them. From germline, CDR1 is DFQATT and CDR2 SNEGSKA (reference sequence). The CDR3 length is 14 residues. Written as DNA, the CDR3 is TGCAGTGCTAGAAAGGGCGTCAGTTATGAAAAACTGTTTTTT. Translated: CSARKGVSYEKLFF.

The sample holds a few counts of this clonotype. The chain joins TRBV7-9 to TRBJ2-7; D uncertain. The CDR3 is 13 amino acids. V lost 5 bases to trimming and J lost 1 base, with 9 bases between them. Germline-derived CDR1 and CDR2 are SEHNR and FQNEAQ (reference sequence). The CDR3 DNA is TGTGCCAGCAGCAACACGCTGTCCTACGAGCAGTACTTC. This gives the protein CASSNTLSYEQYF.

This chain connects TRBV20-1 to TRBJ2-4; 10 positions agree with TRBD2. This CDR3 is 15 amino acids long. V lost 6 bases, J lost 5 bases, and 10 bases stayed unmatched. Germline loops: CDR1 DFQATT, CDR2 SNEGSKA (reference sequence). The CDR3 DNA reads as TGCAGTGCCGGAAATAGCGGGGGGATCGAAAACATTCAGTACTTC. This encodes CSAGNSGGIENIQYF.

This clonotype was picked up a small number of times. V usage is TRBV20-1 and J usage is TRBJ2-1, with D perhaps matching TRBD2 (5 bases). The CDR3 covers 14 residues. With 4 bases removed from V and 6 bases from J, the gap between germline ends came to 16 bases. Germline V gene sequence: CDR1 DFQATT, CDR2 SNEGSKA (reference sequence). The CDR3 DNA sequence: TGCAGTGCTACTCGGGATTCCACGGTCAATGAGCAGTTCTTC. It is translated as CSATRDSTVNEQFF.

The rearrangement links TRBV7-2 to TRBJ2-1; D unresolved. CDR3 length: 15 residues. V gave up 5 bases and J gave up 0 bases, with 11 bases separating them. Germline V gene data show CDR1 as SGHTA and CDR2 as FQGNSA. CDR3: CASSTASVSYNEQFF. The CDR3 nucleotides are TGTGCCAGCAGCACCGCTTCCGTCTCCTACAATGAGCAGTTCTTC.

This sequence joins TRBV20-1 and TRBJ2-5; 12 bases are a match to TRBD2. J lost 10 bases, V lost 1 base, and 10 bases had no gene match. CDR1 DFQATT and CDR2 SNEGSKA come from the germline V gene (reference sequence). The CDR3 contains 15 residues. CDR3 protein: CSARGASGRDGDQYF. Here the CDR3 DNA reads TGCAGTGCTAGAGGGGCTAGCGGGAGGGACGGGGACCAGTACTTC.

The chain has TRBV7-8 and TRBJ2-7; 7 bases are a match to TRBD1. CDR1 SGHVS and CDR2 FQNEAQ come from the germline V gene. This CDR3 is 15 amino acids long. Trimming at V came to 4 bases and at J to 7 bases, leaving 13 bases not matched to a gene. This CDR3 is CASSSPQGVAREQYF. The CDR3 DNA is TGTGCCAGCAGCTCACCCCAGGGGGTGGCGCGGGAGCAGTACTTC. Drawing the rest from reference TRBV7-8 and TRBJ2-7, the complete variable domain is GAGVSQSPRYKVAKRGQDVALRCDPISGHVSLFWYQQALGQGPEFLTYFQNEAQLDKSGLPSDRFFAERPEGSVSTLKIQRTQQEDSAVYLCASSSPQGVAREQYFGPGTRLTVT.

The chain recombines TRBV29-1 with TRBJ2-1; D is undetermined. V lost 3 bases, J lost 3 bases, and 6 bases lay in between. Germline CDR1 is SQVTM and CDR2 is ANQGSEA. The CDR3 extends over 12 amino acids. DNA for the CDR3: TGCAGCGTTGAGGCATTCTACAATGAGCAGTTCTTC. Translating gives CSVEAFYNEQFF.

In its sample, this clonotype was seen a few times. The chain combines TRBV11-2 with TRBJ2-7; D is perhaps TRBD1 (5 bases). CDR1 and CDR2 from the germline V gene are SGHAT and FQNNGV. Deletions cut 1 base from V and 4 bases from J, with 8 bases between. CDR3 length: 13 residues. The chain's CDR3 is CASSLAPGYEQYF. DNA for the CDR3: TGTGCCAGCAGCTTAGCACCAGGGTACGAGCAGTACTTC.

This clonotype showed up many times. This sequence joins TRBV7-6 and TRBJ1-2, with D tentatively TRBD1 (5 bases). The V gene lost 5 bases and the J gene lost 4 bases, with 11 bases spanning the gap. Germline V gene data show CDR1 as SGHVS and CDR2 as FNYEAQ. This CDR3 has 13 amino acids. CDR3 coding DNA: TGTGCCAGCAGCGAATTAGACAGCTATGGCTACACCTTC. Protein: CASSELDSYGYTF.

This clonotype was recorded a few times. The chain combines TRBV10-1 with TRBJ2-1, with TRBD1 as a possible D gene (6 bases). The V and J ends lost 2 bases and 15 bases respectively, with 14 bases between them. CDR1 is WNHNN, CDR2 SYGVQD, per germline (reference sequence). This CDR3 is built from 12 residues. The CDR3 DNA reads TGCGCCAGCAGTGAGGGGGGCCAGGGCCTGTTCTTC. Encoded protein: CASSEGGQGLFF.

The rearrangement uses TRBV6-1 and TRBJ2-7, with 12 bases that match TRBD1. Germline V CDR1 and CDR2: MNHNS, SASEGT. With V trimmed by 3 bases and J by 6 bases, 3 bases remained unmatched. The CDR3 is 14 amino acids. Here the CDR3 reads CASSEAGQGAEQYF. The DNA of the CDR3 is TGTGCCAGCAGTGAGGCGGGACAGGGGGCCGAGCAGTACTTC.

The chain recombines TRBV12-3 or TRBV12-4 with TRBJ2-2, with 8 bases aligning to TRBD2. The CDR3 spans 16 residues. Unmatched junction bases numbered 12, after V lost 6 bases and J lost 6 bases. In DNA form, the CDR3 reads TGTGCCAGCAGCGTTTTAGCGGGACCTGGCTCCGGGGAGCTGTTTTTT. Translation: CASSVLAGPGSGELFF.